This TCR beta chain originates from a study of cytomegalovirus exposure and HLA in healthy donors. Whole-study context: From donors who were HLA-typed, an early data release held approximately 80 million unique TCRs. Whole-study findings and limits: A prior analysis recorded that most TCR beta V segments were productive about 87% or about 30% of the time. TCR sequences were mostly rare, though some public TCRs occurred in many donors. In a later analysis, specific HLA alleles were associated with 15,000 to 20,000 TCR beta sequences at a 0.05 false discovery rate.

Regarding this clone: Its specificity is unknown.

Germline V CDR1 and CDR2: SGHRS, YFSETQ. The CDR3 totals 14 residues. Between the trimmed V and J ends, which lost 4 bases and 3 bases, there was a span of 14 bases. A multiplex PCR was run with 60 Vbeta primers and 13 Jbeta primers. Here immunoSEQ multiplex PCR was the method, and the copy in TCRdb shows in-frame clones only, minus some. The sample shows about 260,000 clones, about four fifths of them seen only once. The chain is built from TRBV5-1 and TRBJ2-7; perhaps TRBD2 as D (6 bases). Sample: PBMCs. The receptor was derived from a woman aged 40 to 49 in good health and CMV-seropositive. CDR3 sequence: CASSTGTLDYEQYF. CDR3 bases: TGCGCCAGCAGCACCGGGACTTTAGACTACGAGCAGTACTTC.